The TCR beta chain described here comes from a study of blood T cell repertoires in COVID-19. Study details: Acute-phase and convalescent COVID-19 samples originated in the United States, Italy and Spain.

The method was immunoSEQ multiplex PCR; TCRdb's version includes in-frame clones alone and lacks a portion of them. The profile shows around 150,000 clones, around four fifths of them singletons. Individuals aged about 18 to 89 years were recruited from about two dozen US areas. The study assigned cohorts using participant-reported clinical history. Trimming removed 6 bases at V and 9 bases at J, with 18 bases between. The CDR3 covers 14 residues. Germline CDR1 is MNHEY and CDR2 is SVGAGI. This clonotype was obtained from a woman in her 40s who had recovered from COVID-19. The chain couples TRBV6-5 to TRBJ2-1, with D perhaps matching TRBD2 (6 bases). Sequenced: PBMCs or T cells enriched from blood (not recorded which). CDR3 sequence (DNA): TGTGCCAGCAGACCCGGTTCGGGAGCAGGTGAGCAGTTCTTC. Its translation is CASRPGSGAGEQFF.